This T cell receptor (beta chain) emerged from a study of blood T cell repertoires in COVID-19. Whole-study context: COVID-19 samples collected from the United States, Italy and Spain covered acute and convalescent phases.

Generated by immunoSEQ multiplex PCR, the TCRdb table keeps only in-frame clones and is missing some. The sample lists 200,000 to 250,000 clones, approximately 81% occurring once. There are a few counts of this clone. With V trimmed by 8 bases and J by 1 base, 3 bases remained unmatched. Germline loops: CDR1 SNHLY, CDR2 FYNNEI. The CDR3 runs to 13 residues. V gene TRBV2 combines with J gene TRBJ2-7, with 9 bases that match TRBD2. The specimen sequenced was peripheral blood. The receptor was derived from a man aged 45-65 years who had recovered from COVID-19. In nucleotides, the CDR3 is TGTGCCAGCTGGGCGGGAGGGTCCTACGAGCAGTACTTC. This encodes CASWAGGSYEQYF.